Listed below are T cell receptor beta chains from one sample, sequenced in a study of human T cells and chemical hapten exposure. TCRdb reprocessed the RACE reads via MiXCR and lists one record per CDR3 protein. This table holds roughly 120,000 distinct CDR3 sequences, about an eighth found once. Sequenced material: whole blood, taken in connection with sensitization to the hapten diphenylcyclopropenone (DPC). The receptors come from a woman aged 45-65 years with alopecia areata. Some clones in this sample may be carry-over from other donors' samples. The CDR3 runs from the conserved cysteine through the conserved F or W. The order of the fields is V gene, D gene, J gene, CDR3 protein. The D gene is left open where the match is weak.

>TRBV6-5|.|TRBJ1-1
CASTPWSGGTEAFF
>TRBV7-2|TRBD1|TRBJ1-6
CASSPQGSNSPLHF
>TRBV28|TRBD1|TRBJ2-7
CAKGQGRTYEQYF
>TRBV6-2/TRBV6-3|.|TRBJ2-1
CASSYLVGVLSYNEQFF
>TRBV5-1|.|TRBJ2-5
CASSPPLEGTQYF
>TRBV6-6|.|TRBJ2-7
CASSYADYEQYF
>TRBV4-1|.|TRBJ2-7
CASSQENRPGYEQYF
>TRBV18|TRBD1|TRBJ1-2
CASSPPGTGSSGYTF
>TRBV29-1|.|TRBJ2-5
CSVDRLGRETQYF
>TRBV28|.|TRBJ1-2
CASSLRGGLSKYGYTF
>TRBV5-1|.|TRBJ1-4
CASSLAGGEGKKLFF
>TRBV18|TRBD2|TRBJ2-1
CASSPPSGRGNEQFF
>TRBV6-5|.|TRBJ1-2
CASSYQSGLRGYTF
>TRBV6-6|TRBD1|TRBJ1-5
CASSRTGEVLGSQPQHF
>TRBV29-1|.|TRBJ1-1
CSARRLNTEAFF
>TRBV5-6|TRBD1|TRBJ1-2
CASSSPHTGDSNYGYTF
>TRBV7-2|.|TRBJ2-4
CASSPGQPIAKNIQYF
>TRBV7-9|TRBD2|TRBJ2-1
CASTGWLAGNNEQFF
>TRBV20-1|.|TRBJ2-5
CSARDGGTGETQYF
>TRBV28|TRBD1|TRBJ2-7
CASSDLGTGVNEQYF
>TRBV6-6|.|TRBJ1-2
CASSKKRLEYGYTF
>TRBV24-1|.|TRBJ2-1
CATSDLVSWGRSSYNEQFF
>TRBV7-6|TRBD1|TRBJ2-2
CASRLTGEKTGELFF
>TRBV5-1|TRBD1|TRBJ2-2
CASSRGVPGQENTGELFF
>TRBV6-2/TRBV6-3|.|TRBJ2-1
CASRGTGIREQFF
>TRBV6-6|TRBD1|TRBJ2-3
CASSYQAGGADTQYF
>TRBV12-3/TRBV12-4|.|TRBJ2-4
CASSSRGARGNIQYF
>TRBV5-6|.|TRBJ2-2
CAGTSTVTGELFF
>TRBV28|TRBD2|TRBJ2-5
CASSPSGRSGETQYF
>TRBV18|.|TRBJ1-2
CASSPNGGTNYGYTF
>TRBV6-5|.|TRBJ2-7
CASSQSSAYEQYF
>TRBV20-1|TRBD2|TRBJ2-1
CSATSVPGLAGGSSYNEQFF
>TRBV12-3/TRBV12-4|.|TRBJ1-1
CASGRDSLNTEAFF
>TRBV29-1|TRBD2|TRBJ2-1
CSVEGVAGGPQGQFF
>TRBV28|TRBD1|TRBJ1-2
CASRDRGLNGYTF
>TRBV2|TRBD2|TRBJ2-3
CASSLAGGLTDTQYF
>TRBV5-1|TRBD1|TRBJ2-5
CASSSPSDRAKETQYF
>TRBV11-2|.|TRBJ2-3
CASSSDTISRSSTDTQYF
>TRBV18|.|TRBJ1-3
CASSQDRSGNTIYF
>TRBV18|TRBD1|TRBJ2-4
CASSPKQGAKNIQYF
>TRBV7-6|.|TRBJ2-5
CASSFDISTETQYF
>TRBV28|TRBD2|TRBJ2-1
CASSAPTSVFF
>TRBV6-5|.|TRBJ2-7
CASSFSRQQRPGGGLRRYEQYF
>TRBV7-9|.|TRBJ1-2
CASSLRQGLYGYTF
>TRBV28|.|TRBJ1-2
CASSFPGPYGYTF
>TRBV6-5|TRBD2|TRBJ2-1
CASSPFFGEGSSYNEQFF
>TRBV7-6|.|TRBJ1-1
CASSPEPGANTEAFF
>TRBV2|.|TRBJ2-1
CASSELQGSHNEQFF
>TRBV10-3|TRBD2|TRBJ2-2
CAISERGLAGELFF
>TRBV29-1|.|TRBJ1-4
CSVKVSPYEKLFF
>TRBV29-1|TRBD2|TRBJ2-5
CSLRTSGRGETQYF
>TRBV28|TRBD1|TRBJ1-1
CASSSGQAHTEAFF
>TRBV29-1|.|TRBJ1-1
CSVLGIGDEAFF
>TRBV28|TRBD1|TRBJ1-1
CASSLNRGPSSEAFF